The rows below give T cell receptor beta chains drawn from one sample of a study of blood T cell repertoires in COVID-19. This table comes from immunoSEQ multiplex PCR, and its TCRdb copy is limited to in-frame clones, with some not included. Of some 400,000 clones in the sample, around 87% were seen once. The sequenced sample was peripheral blood. The source is a woman aged 60 to 75 with COVID-19, enrolled during active disease. Both conserved end residues are part of each CDR3. A D gene is named only where the DNA matches it firmly. Clone sizes are given selectively: once, few, many, or a class where the clone is expanded.

d_call	cdr3_length	v_call	clone_size	j_call	cdr3_aa
TRBD2	15	TRBV7-9	NA	TRBJ2-7	CASSLDWGGSYEQYF
NA	15	TRBV2	NA	TRBJ1-4	CASSEQQGRNEKLFF
NA	14	TRBV3-1/TRBV3-2	NA	TRBJ2-7	CASSQDTSSYEQYF
TRBD1	13	TRBV5-1	NA	TRBJ1-1	CASSPGTGAEAFF
NA	18	TRBV6-6	NA	TRBJ1-6	CASSRSPGTDVLRSPLHF
NA	14	TRBV5-8	NA	TRBJ1-1	CASSLRGQATEAFF
NA	13	TRBV6-5	NA	TRBJ1-2	CASSYDSGYGYTF
NA	14	TRBV30	NA	TRBJ2-3	CAWTTGAGVDTQYF
NA	14	TRBV13	NA	TRBJ1-1	CASSIGRSNTEAFF
TRBD1	15	TRBV19	NA	TRBJ2-7	CASSIRGTGGYEQYF
TRBD2	15	TRBV7-2	NA	TRBJ2-7	CASSWGLADPYEQYF
NA	15	TRBV7-9	NA	TRBJ1-4	CASSPMEGRGGKLFF
NA	14	TRBV11-2	NA	TRBJ2-7	CASSLGVLTYEQYF
NA	18	TRBV19	NA	TRBJ1-3	CASTPRRAGPSSGNTIYF
TRBD1	14	TRBV6-6	NA	TRBJ1-4	CASRLQGAGEKLFF
NA	16	TRBV7-6	NA	TRBJ1-4	CASSPLSRPRREKLFF
NA	13	TRBV12-5	NA	TRBJ1-2	CASGPGLNYGYTF
NA	11	TRBV6-5	NA	TRBJ1-2	CASSDTYGYTF
TRBD1	15	TRBV5-1	NA	TRBJ1-4	CASSWSGTGYEKLFF
TRBD1	15	TRBV2	few	TRBJ1-5	CASSEGQGGNQPQHF
TRBD1	18	TRBV6-1	NA	TRBJ1-1	CASSAQTGQGAFNTEAFF
NA	11	TRBV30	NA	TRBJ2-1	CAWSMGYEQFF
NA	15	TRBV5-1	NA	TRBJ1-5	CASARDPGSNQPQHF
TRBD1	13	TRBV6-4	once	TRBJ2-5	CASRGTDQETQYF
NA	16	TRBV5-1	NA	TRBJ1-2	CASSSVGLGEDWRYTF
NA	17	TRBV5-1	NA	TRBJ2-6	CASSPKTGASGANVLTF
TRBD1	20	TRBV19	NA	TRBJ1-5	CASSLGDDRGLFVSNQPQHF
TRBD1	15	TRBV6-5	NA	TRBJ1-6	CASSWEGQGQSPLHF
NA	16	TRBV7-6	NA	TRBJ1-3	CASSHLSRGTGNTIYF
TRBD2	15	TRBV9	NA	TRBJ2-3	CASSAWGGDTDTQYF
TRBD2	15	TRBV7-3	NA	TRBJ2-3	CASSISGGSTDTQYF
NA	13	TRBV19	NA	TRBJ1-1	CASSIRGSSTAFF
NA	16	TRBV27	NA	TRBJ1-1	CASSLSLTWALTEAFF
NA	14	TRBV7-9	NA	TRBJ1-6	CASSSDSYNSPLHF
NA	15	TRBV11-2	few	TRBJ1-1	CASSLRSGLRTEAFF
NA	14	TRBV28	NA	TRBJ1-5	CASSGNRENQPQHF
TRBD1	16	TRBV19	NA	TRBJ1-4	CASSDGQGRYGKKLFF
NA	16	TRBV10-3	NA	TRBJ1-6	CAISSTVSSYNSPLHF
NA	13	TRBV12-5	NA	TRBJ1-2	CASGYPAGSSYTF
TRBD1	14	TRBV7-2	once	TRBJ2-4	CASSLVTGKNIQYF
NA	13	TRBV6-5	NA	TRBJ1-2	CASSYLGGGGYTF
NA	12	TRBV5-1	NA	TRBJ1-1	CASKELNTEAFF
NA	15	TRBV9	NA	TRBJ1-4	CASREDIPKNEKLFF
TRBD1	16	TRBV28	once	TRBJ1-1	CASSSPGQPRGTEAFF
NA	14	TRBV7-9	NA	TRBJ1-2	CASSLVGRFGGYTF
NA	15	TRBV15	NA	TRBJ1-5	CATSRERDSNQPQHF
NA	13	TRBV7-3	NA	TRBJ2-5	CASSSGGLGTQYF
TRBD1	21	TRBV6-1	NA	TRBJ2-7	CASSERFYRGQGGRLVSEQYF
NA	12	TRBV12-3/TRBV12-4	NA	TRBJ2-3	CASSLSYYTQYF
TRBD1	15	TRBV19	once	TRBJ1-1	CASSPRTGGSKVAFF
NA	13	TRBV3-1/TRBV3-2	NA	TRBJ2-5	CASSRGVGETQYF
TRBD1	14	TRBV6-5	NA	TRBJ2-7	CASSHTTGTYEQYF
TRBD1	15	TRBV19	NA	TRBJ2-1	CASSLRQGARNEQFF
TRBD1	14	TRBV6-5	NA	TRBJ2-3	CASRRDRGTDTQYF
NA	13	TRBV18	NA	TRBJ1-1	CASSPIWGKEAFF
TRBD2	15	TRBV7-6	NA	TRBJ2-2	CASSLSGAGTGELFF
TRBD1	15	TRBV15	NA	TRBJ2-3	CATRGTGGFTDTQYF